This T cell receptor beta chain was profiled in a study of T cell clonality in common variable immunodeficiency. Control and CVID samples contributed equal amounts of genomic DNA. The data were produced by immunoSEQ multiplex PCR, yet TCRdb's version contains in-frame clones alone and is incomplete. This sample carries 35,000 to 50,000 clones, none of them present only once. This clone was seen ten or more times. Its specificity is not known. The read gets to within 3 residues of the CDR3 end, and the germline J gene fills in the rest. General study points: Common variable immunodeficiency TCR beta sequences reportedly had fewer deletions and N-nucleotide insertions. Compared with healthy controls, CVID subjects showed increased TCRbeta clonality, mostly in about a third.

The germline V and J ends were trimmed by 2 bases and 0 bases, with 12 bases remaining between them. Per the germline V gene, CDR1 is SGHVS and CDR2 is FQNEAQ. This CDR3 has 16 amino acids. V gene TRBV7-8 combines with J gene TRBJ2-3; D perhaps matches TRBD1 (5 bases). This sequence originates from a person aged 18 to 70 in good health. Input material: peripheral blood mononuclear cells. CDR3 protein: CASSLFGRASTDTQYF. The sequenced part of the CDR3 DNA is TGTGCCAGCAGCTTATTCGGCAGGGCGAGCACAGATACG.